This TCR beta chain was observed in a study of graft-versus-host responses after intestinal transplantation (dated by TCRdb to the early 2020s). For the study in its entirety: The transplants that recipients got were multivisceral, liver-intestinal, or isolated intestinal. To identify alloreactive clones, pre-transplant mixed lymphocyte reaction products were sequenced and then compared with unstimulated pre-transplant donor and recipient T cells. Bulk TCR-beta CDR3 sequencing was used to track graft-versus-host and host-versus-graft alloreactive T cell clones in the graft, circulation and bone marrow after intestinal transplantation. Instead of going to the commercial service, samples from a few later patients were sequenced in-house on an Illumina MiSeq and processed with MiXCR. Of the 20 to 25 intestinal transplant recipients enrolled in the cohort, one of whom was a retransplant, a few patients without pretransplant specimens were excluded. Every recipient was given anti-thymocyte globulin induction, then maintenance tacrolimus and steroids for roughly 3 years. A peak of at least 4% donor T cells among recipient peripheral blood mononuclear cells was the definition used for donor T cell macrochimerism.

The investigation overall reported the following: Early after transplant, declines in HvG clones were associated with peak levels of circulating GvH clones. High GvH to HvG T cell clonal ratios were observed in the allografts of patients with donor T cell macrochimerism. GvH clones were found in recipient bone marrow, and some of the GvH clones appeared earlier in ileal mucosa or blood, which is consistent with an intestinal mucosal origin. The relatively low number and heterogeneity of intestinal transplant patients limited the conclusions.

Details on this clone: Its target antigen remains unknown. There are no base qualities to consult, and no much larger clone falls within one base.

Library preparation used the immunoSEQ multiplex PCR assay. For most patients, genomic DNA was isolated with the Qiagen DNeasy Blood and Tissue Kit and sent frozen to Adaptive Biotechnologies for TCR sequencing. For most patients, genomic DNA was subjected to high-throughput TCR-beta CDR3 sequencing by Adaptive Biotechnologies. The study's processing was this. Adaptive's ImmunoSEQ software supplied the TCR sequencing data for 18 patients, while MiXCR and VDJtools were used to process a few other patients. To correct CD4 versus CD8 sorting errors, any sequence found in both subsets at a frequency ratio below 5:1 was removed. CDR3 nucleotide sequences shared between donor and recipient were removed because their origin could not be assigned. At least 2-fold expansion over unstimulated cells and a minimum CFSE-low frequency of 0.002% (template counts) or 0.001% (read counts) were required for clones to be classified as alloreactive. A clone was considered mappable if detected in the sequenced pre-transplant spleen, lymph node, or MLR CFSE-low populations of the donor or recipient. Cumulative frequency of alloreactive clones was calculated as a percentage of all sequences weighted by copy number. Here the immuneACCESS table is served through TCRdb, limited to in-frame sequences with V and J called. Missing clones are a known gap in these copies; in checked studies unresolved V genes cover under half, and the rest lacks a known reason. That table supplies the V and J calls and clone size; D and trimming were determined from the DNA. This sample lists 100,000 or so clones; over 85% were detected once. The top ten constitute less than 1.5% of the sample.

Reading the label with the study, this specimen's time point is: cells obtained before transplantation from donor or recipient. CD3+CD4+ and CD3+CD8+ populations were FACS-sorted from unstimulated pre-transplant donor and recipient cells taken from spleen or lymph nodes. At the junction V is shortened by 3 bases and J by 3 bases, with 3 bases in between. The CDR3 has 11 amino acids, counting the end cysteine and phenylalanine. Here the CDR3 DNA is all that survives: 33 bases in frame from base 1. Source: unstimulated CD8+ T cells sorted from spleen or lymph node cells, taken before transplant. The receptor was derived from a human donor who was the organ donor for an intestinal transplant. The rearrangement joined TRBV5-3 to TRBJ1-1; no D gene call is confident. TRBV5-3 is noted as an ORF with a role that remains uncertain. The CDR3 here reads CARSSYTEAFF. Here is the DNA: TGTGCCAGAAGCTCCTACACTGAAGCTTTCTTT.